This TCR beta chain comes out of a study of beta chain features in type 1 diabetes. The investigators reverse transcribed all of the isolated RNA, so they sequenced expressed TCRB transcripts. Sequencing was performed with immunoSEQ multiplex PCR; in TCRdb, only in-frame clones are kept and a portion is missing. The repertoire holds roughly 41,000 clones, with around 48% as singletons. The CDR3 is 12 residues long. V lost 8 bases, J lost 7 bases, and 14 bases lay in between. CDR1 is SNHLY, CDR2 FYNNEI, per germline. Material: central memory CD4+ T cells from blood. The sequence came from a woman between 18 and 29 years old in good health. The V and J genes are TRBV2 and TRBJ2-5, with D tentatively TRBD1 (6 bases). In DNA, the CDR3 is TGTGCCAGCGGGGGCTATGGGGTGACCCAGTACTTC. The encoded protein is CASGGYGVTQYF.